This T cell receptor beta chain is from a study of shared clonotypes between healthy human individuals. General study results and limits: Non-shared clonotypes were found to have lower generation probabilities than the clonotypes that were shared by all four of the sorted-subset donors. Larger richness was generally estimated for naive than memory subsets. Blood alone was sampled, and tissue repertoires likely differ.

Regarding this clone: The antigen is undetermined.

Assay: immunoSEQ multiplex PCR; the TCRdb copy retains only in-frame clones and omits some. The sample has 850,000 to 1,100,000 clones; around 77% are singletons. The CD4+ fraction was divided into a CD45RA+ naive subset and a CD45RA-negative memory subset. V lost 5 bases, J lost 6 bases, and 17 bases lay in between. Germline V CDR1 and CDR2: SGHVS, FQNEAQ. This CDR3 comprises 14 residues. Sequenced input: memory CD4+ T cells from PBMCs. Sample subset: CD45RA-negative fraction. This chain joins TRBV7-8 and TRBJ2-7; tentative D call: TRBD1 (6 bases). The clonotype was recovered from a man younger than 35 in good health. Some clones in this sample may be carry-over from other donors' samples. CDR3 nucleotides: TGTGCCAGCAGCCGACCCTCTCAGGGGACCGAGCAGTACTTC. Translation: CASSRPSQGTEQYF.